A single sample is the source of the 23 T cell receptor beta chains below, sequenced in a study of T-cell memory formation after mild COVID-19 (dated by TCRdb to 2020 to 2023). The method was 5' RACE. Sequenced using an Illumina NovaSeq 6000. TCRdb ran its own pipeline on the public reads, namely fastp trimming at Q25 and MiXCR clone calling, and kept in-frame beta chains. Merged by CDR3 protein, the rows form single entries marked with the most common genes and DNA. Across this sample there are around 110,000 distinct CDR3 sequences, with 13% to 15% seen only once. The top ten constitute 35% to 40% of the sample. The sequenced sample was PBMCs or a T cell subset sorted from them (not recorded which). These receptors all come from a man younger than 30 who had mild COVID-19 (a few samples of this study predate the infection). The sample titles of this study are shuffled in the database, so cell type and time point are left out; the donor was told from shared clones.

The chain combines TRBV28 with TRBJ2-3; the D gene is possibly TRBD1 (5 bases). The germline V and J ends were trimmed by 6 bases and 1 base, with 14 bases remaining between them. Germline V gene sequence: CDR1 MDHEN, CDR2 SYDVKM. CDR3 length equals 15 residues. The DNA of the CDR3 is TGTGCCAGCAGATTACCCCAGGGTGGCACAGATACGCAGTATTTT. Amino acid sequence: CASRLPQGGTDTQYF.

This clonotype was seen a few times. This chain links TRBV29-1 with TRBJ2-5; TRBD1 is a possible D gene (7 bases). The V gene lost 0 bases and the J gene lost 5 bases, with 16 bases spanning the gap. The CDR3 covers 15 residues. Germline-derived CDR1 and CDR2 are SQVTM and ANQGSEA. The chain's CDR3 is CSVEDPRQGGETQYF. The DNA of the CDR3 is TGCAGCGTTGAAGACCCGAGACAGGGAGGCGAGACCCAGTACTTC.

The chain carries TRBV6-2 or TRBV6-3 and TRBJ1-6; TRBD1 is a possible D gene (6 bases). Germline assignment: CDR1 MNHEY and CDR2 SVGEGT. V lost 6 bases to trimming and J lost 9 bases, with 18 bases between them. The CDR3 is 15 residues long. The CDR3 region has the DNA TGTGCCAGCAGCCTATTTCGGACAGAGAGTTCACCCCTCCACTTT. Its protein product is CASSLFRTESSPLHF.

The chain employs TRBV12-3 or TRBV12-4 and TRBJ1-2, with a tentative D call TRBD1 (5 bases). This CDR3 spans 14 amino acids. Trimming took 10 bases from V and 7 from J, leaving 22 bases between them. CDR3 sequence: CAITDPGGRGGYTF. The CDR3 DNA reads TGTGCCATCACCGACCCGGGGGGGAGAGGTGGCTACACCTTC.

The CDR3 sequence is CASSSTGDTRNEQFF. In nucleotides, the CDR3 is TGTGCCAGCAGCTCCACGGGGGACACGCGCAATGAGCAGTTCTTC. The chain links TRBV7-6 to TRBJ2-1; D may match TRBD1 or TRBD2 (6 bases each). The V gene lost 4 bases and the J gene lost 6 bases, with 16 bases spanning the gap. The CDR3 loop spans 15 amino acids. Germline V gene data show CDR1 as SGHVS and CDR2 as FNYEAQ.

This rearrangement joins TRBV30 to TRBJ1-5; D is unresolved. Trimming cost V 4 bases and J 2 bases, with 6 bases left between them. Germline V CDR1 and CDR2: GTSNPN, SVGIG (reference sequence). The CDR3 is 12 residues long. In nucleotides, the CDR3 is TGTGCCTGGACACTGGGCAATCAGCCCCAGCATTTT. It codes for CAWTLGNQPQHF.

The chain joins TRBV11-3 to TRBJ2-1; TRBD1 is a possible D gene (7 bases). Germline CDR1 and CDR2: SGHNT and YENEEA. V dropped 5 bases and J dropped 5 bases, with 13 bases sitting between them. The CDR3 totals 14 residues. CDR3 residues: CASSRTGEDNEQFF. The CDR3 DNA reads TGTGCCAGCAGCAGAACAGGGGAGGACAATGAGCAGTTCTTC.

This chain links TRBV2 with TRBJ1-1; tentative D call: TRBD1 (5 bases). Trimming shortened V by 8 bases and J by 4 bases, and 17 bases separated the two germline ends. There are 14 residues in the CDR3. CDR1 SNHLY and CDR2 FYNNEI come from the germline V gene. The CDR3 loop reads CASSNGGTGTEAFF. In nucleotides, the CDR3 is TGTGCCAGCTCCAATGGAGGGACCGGCACTGAAGCTTTCTTT.

This clonotype was seen more than once but under ten times. The chain has TRBV7-9 and TRBJ2-7; perhaps TRBD1 as D (6 bases). Germline V gene lookup returns CDR1 SEHNR and CDR2 FQNEAQ (reference sequence). This CDR3 comprises 13 residues. The germline V and J ends were trimmed by 5 bases and 2 bases, with 10 bases remaining between them. The CDR3 DNA reads as TGTGCCAGCAGCGGGACAACCGCCTACGAGCAGTACGTC. This sequence encodes CASSGTTAYEQYV.

V usage is TRBV7-8 and J usage is TRBJ2-3; D may correspond to TRBD1 or TRBD2 (6 bases each). The germline gives CDR1 SGHVS, CDR2 FQNEAQ. Trimming took off 0 bases at V and 6 bases at J, with 13 bases between the two ends. This CDR3 region has 15 residues. DNA for the CDR3: TGTGCCAGCAGCTTAGCCAAGGGGGGACGCGATACGCAGTATTTT. Its translation: CASSLAKGGRDTQYF.

CDR3 sequence reads: CASSYPGGDLYEQYF. CDR3 DNA: TGTGCCAGCAGCTACCCAGGGGGCGATCTCTACGAGCAGTACTTC. The chain employs TRBV11-2 and TRBJ2-7; TRBD1 aligns across 8 bases. Germline lookup yields CDR1 SGHAT and CDR2 FQNNGV. This CDR3 spans 15 amino acids. V lost 4 bases and J lost 3; bases outside the gene matches: 8.

This clonotype turned up a few times. The J gene is TRBJ2-5, the V gene TRBV12-3 or TRBV12-4; D is perhaps TRBD2 (5 bases). V lost 5 bases and J lost 4, with 20 bases in between. CDR3 length: 16 residues. This CDR3 reads CASSNRVAMFRETQYF. The CDR3 DNA reads as TGTGCCAGCAGTAATCGAGTAGCGATGTTTCGAGAGACCCAGTACTTC.

This clonotype was counted many times. This chain connects TRBV28 to TRBJ2-2; D may be TRBD1 or TRBD2 (6 bases each). Trimming took off 3 bases at V and 7 bases at J, with 15 bases between the two ends. The CDR3 runs 15 residues. In germline, CDR1 is MDHEN, CDR2 SYDVKM. CDR3 region: CASSLTDRGLGELFF. CDR3 sequence (DNA): TGTGCCAGCAGTTTGACTGACCGGGGGCTCGGGGAGCTGTTTTTT.

At least ten counts were recorded for this clonotype. The V gene is TRBV4-1, the J gene TRBJ2-1; D is uncertain. The V end was cut by 1 base, the J end by 5 bases, with 9 bases between. The germline gives CDR1 MGHRA, CDR2 YSYEKL. CDR3 length: 14 amino acids. The chain's CDR3 is CASSQVGQDNEQFF. Here the CDR3 DNA reads TGCGCCAGCAGCCAAGTTGGGCAGGACAATGAGCAGTTCTTC.

The chain employs TRBV19 and TRBJ2-7; no clear D. Germline CDR1 and CDR2: LNHDA and SQIVND (reference sequence). There are 14 residues in the CDR3. The V end was cut by 1 base, the J end by 0 bases, with 7 bases between. CDR3 nucleotides: TGTGCCAGTAGTATAGCTGATAGCTCCTACGAGCAGTACTTC. Protein product: CASSIADSSYEQYF.

This clonotype was observed many times. This sequence joins TRBV25-1 and TRBJ2-3; 7 bases agree with TRBD1. Germline V gene sequence: CDR1 MGHDK, CDR2 SYGVNS. Trimming at V came to 2 bases and at J to 0 bases, leaving 2 bases not matched to a gene. This CDR3 comprises 15 residues. The CDR3 protein is CASSEKDRSTDTQYF. CDR3 in DNA: TGTGCCAGCAGTGAAAAGGACAGGAGCACAGATACGCAGTATTTT.

The gene calls are TRBV12-3 or TRBV12-4 and TRBJ2-5; D is unclear. Between the trimmed V and J ends, which lost 6 bases and 5 bases, there was a span of 10 bases. This CDR3 region has 12 residues. The CDR3 region is CASSTTWETQYF. In DNA, the CDR3 is TGTGCCAGCAGCACCACTTGGGAGACCCAGTACTTC.

The table lists this clonotype with a few counts. This rearrangement joins TRBV9 to TRBJ2-5, with D maybe TRBD2 (6 bases). The CDR3 contains 16 residues. Per the germline V gene, CDR1 is SGDLS and CDR2 is YYNGEE. V gave up 1 base and J gave up 4 bases, with 17 bases separating them. The CDR3 DNA is TGTGCCAGCAGCGTATACGGGACTCTCCGAGGAGAGACCCAGTACTTC. Translated: CASSVYGTLRGETQYF.

This clonotype was found a few times. V and J are TRBV9 and TRBJ2-3; no firm D call. This CDR3 contains 15 residues. Germline CDR1 and CDR2: SGDLS and YYNGEE. V was pared by 2 bases and J by 1 base, with 11 bases between. The DNA of the CDR3 is TGTGCCAGCAGCGTTTTTAACTGGGGCACAGATACGCAGTATTTT. This codes for CASSVFNWGTDTQYF.

The chain uses TRBV12-3 or TRBV12-4 and TRBJ2-5; 7 nucleotides match TRBD2. V was clipped by 6 bases and J by 0 bases; unmatched bases: 10. The CDR3 is 16 amino acids. The CDR3 is CASRSPGRVHQETQYF. CDR3 nucleotides: TGTGCCAGCAGGTCCCCGGGGAGGGTGCACCAAGAGACCCAGTACTTC.

This clonotype was recorded a few times. The rearrangement links TRBV7-2 to TRBJ2-5; perhaps TRBD1 as D (5 bases). The CDR3 length is 12 residues. V shed 4 bases and J shed 5 bases, with 8 bases lying between them. Germline V gene lookup returns CDR1 SGHTA and CDR2 FQGNSA. CDR3 coding DNA: TGTGCCAGCAGCTCAGGGCGCGAGACCCAGTACTTC. It yields the protein CASSSGRETQYF.

In its sample, this clonotype was seen a few times. The CDR3 loop reads CASSVYGSSYNEQFF. In DNA form, the CDR3 reads TGTGCCAGTAGTGTTTACGGGAGCTCCTACAATGAGCAGTTCTTC. V and J are TRBV19 and TRBJ2-1; D may be TRBD2 (6 bases). V lost 5 bases, J lost 0 bases, and 11 bases lay in between. Germline V gene lookup returns CDR1 LNHDA and CDR2 SQIVND (reference sequence). This CDR3 region has 15 residues.

This clonotype appeared a few times. This chain uses TRBV27 with TRBJ2-7; 7 bases align to TRBD1. The germline V gene has CDR1 MNHEY and CDR2 SMNVEV (reference sequence). This CDR3 is built from 13 residues. Trimming took 6 bases from V and 5 from J; bases not matched to a gene: 7. The CDR3 spells CASSDTGVDEQYF. CDR3 nucleotide sequence: TGTGCCAGCAGCGACACAGGGGTAGACGAGCAGTACTTC.